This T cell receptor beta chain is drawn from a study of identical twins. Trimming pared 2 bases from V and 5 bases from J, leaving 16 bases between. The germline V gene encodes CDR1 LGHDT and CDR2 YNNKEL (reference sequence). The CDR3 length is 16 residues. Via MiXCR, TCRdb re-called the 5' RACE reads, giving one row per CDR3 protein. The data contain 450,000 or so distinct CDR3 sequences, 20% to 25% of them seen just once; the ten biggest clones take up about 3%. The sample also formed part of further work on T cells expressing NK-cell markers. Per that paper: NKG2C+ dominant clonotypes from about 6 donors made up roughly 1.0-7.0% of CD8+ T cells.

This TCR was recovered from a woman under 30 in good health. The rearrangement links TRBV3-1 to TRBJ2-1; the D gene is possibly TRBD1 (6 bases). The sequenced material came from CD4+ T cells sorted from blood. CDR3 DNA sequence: TGTGCCAGCAGCCAATTGAGGGGGAAGACTAACAATGAGCAGTTCTTC. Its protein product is CASSQLRGKTNNEQFF.